These 17 T cell receptor beta chains were sequenced from one sample in a study of T cells in Graves' hyperthyroidism and ophthalmopathy (dated by TCRdb to the late 2010s). The receptor library was made with multiplex PCR. Sequencing was carried out with an Illumina HiSeq 2000. The TCR beta CDR3 regions were amplified from the RNA transcripts. The TCR CDR3 was subjected to a first round of RT-PCR using the HTBI primer set and the Qiagen OneStep RT-PCR kit. In TCRdb, the public reads were trimmed at Q25 with fastp and aligned with MiXCR, with productive beta chains retained. Entries are consolidated by CDR3 protein sequence, retaining the most common genes and DNA. Within this sample are about 320,000 distinct CDR3 sequences, with around 16% of them counted one time only. Approximately 33% of the sample rests with the top ten. The material sequenced was blood. These receptors were obtained from a man in his thirties or forties with Graves' hyperthyroidism.

Many counts were recorded for this clonotype. The rearrangement uses TRBV4-2 and TRBJ2-3; D unclear. Germline assignment: CDR1 LGHNA and CDR2 YNFKEQ. The CDR3 is 13 amino acids. The V and J ends lost 1 base and 5 bases respectively, with 7 bases between them. CDR3 amino acids: CASSQGSIDTQYF. CDR3 in DNA: TGTGCCAGCAGCCAAGGGTCCATAGATACGCAGTATTTT.

The rearrangement links TRBV5-1 to TRBJ2-5; 11 bases are a match to TRBD2. The CDR3 spans 15 residues. The germline CDR1 and CDR2 sequences are SGHRS and YFSETQ. After removal of 0 bases from V and 6 bases from J, the junction contained 4 bases not matched to a gene. CDR3 loop: CASSLDSGRGQTQYF. Written as DNA, the CDR3 is TGCGCCAGCAGCTTGGATAGCGGGAGGGGACAGACCCAGTACTTC.

This clonotype appeared many times. This chain uses TRBV18 with TRBJ2-7; possibly TRBD1 for D (5 bases). Deletions cut 4 bases from V and 2 bases from J, with 6 bases between. CDR3 length equals 12 residues. Germline CDR1 reads KGHSH; CDR2 reads LQKENI. The CDR3 is CASSRQTYEQYF. The CDR3 nucleotides read TGTGCCAGCTCACGACAGACCTACGAGCAGTACTTC.

This clonotype was seen ten or more times. The chain couples TRBV20-1 to TRBJ2-5; D not certain. Germline lookup yields CDR1 DFQATT and CDR2 SNEGSKA (reference sequence). The length of the CDR3 is 12 residues. V lost 0 bases and J 3 bases, leaving 5 bases between the germline ends. The CDR3 DNA follows: TGCAGTGCTAGAGATACTAAAGAGACCCAGTACTTC. Its protein is CSARDTKETQYF.

The sample holds a few counts of this clonotype. The chain employs TRBV5-1 and TRBJ1-1; D not certain. This CDR3 is 14 amino acids long. Germline-derived CDR1 and CDR2 are SGHRS and YFSETQ. Trimming pared 5 bases from V and 5 bases from J, leaving 16 bases between. The CDR3 reads CASRVSGLGTEAFF. CDR3 sequence (DNA): TGCGCCAGCAGGGTTTCGGGGTTAGGGACTGAAGCTTTCTTT.

This chain links TRBV5-1 with TRBJ1-2; D not resolved. V lost 2 bases and J lost 4, with 15 bases in between. The CDR3 has 15 amino acids. The germline gives CDR1 SGHRS, CDR2 YFSETQ. The CDR3 coding sequence is TGCGCCAGCAGCTTACTGCCGGGGATCGCCTATGGCTACACCTTC. Translating gives CASSLLPGIAYGYTF.

This clonotype was counted many times. The chain joins TRBV20-1 to TRBJ2-5, with a possible D match to TRBD2 (5 bases). The ends were cut back, 6 bases at V and 5 bases at J, with 13 bases in the middle. The CDR3 spans 12 residues. Germline-derived CDR1 and CDR2 are DFQATT and SNEGSKA (reference sequence). The CDR3 DNA is TGCAGTGCCCTTAGAGGGTTCGAGACCCAGTACTTC. As protein: CSALRGFETQYF.

This clonotype has a count of ten or more. The V and J genes are TRBV5-1 and TRBJ1-1; the D gene is possibly TRBD1 (5 bases). Germline V gene lookup returns CDR1 SGHRS and CDR2 YFSETQ. The germline V and J ends were trimmed by 1 base and 4 bases, with 11 bases remaining between them. The CDR3 is 14 amino acids. The CDR3 DNA follows: TGCGCCAGCAGCTTGTCATTCGGGGGCACTGAAGCTTTCTTT. It yields the protein CASSLSFGGTEAFF.

This chain links TRBV11-3 with TRBJ2-1; no definite D call. From germline, CDR1 is SGHNT and CDR2 YENEEA. V was cut by 0 bases and J by 5 bases, with 8 bases left in between. This CDR3 comprises 14 residues. The CDR3 protein is CASSLDLNDNEQFF. CDR3 bases: TGTGCCAGCAGCTTAGATCTAAATGACAATGAGCAGTTCTTC.

This clonotype was observed at least ten times. DNA for the CDR3: TGTGCCAGCAGCTTAGGGGGACTCATCACCGGCAATGAGCAGTTCTTC. Protein: CASSLGGLITGNEQFF. The genes are TRBV11-2 and TRBJ2-1; D is possibly TRBD2 (6 bases). V was trimmed by 1 base and J by 6 bases, leaving 16 bases between them. This CDR3 is 16 amino acids long. Per the germline V gene, CDR1 is SGHAT and CDR2 is FQNNGV.

This chain joins TRBV11-1 and TRBJ2-5, with no clear D. Germline-derived CDR1 and CDR2 are SGHAT and FQDESV (reference sequence). Trimming cost V 7 bases and J 4 bases, with 13 bases left between them. This CDR3 contains 13 residues. The chain's CDR3 is CASNPWLGETQYF. The CDR3 nucleotides read TGTGCCAGCAACCCGTGGCTCGGAGAGACCCAGTACTTC.

The sample holds many counts of this clonotype. V usage is TRBV7-9 and J usage is TRBJ2-7, with D possibly matching TRBD2 (8 bases). The CDR3 runs 15 residues. Trimming shortened V by 5 bases and J by 7 bases, and 21 bases separated the two germline ends. CDR1 is SEHNR, CDR2 FQNEAQ, per germline (reference sequence). In DNA form, the CDR3 reads TGTGCCAGCAGCCCAGGGGGAGCGGGAGTGAAGGAGCAGTACTTC. Its translation: CASSPGGAGVKEQYF.

This clonotype showed up many times. The CDR3 region has the DNA TGTGCCAGCAGTTACACTAACTATGGCTACACCTTC. It specifies CASSYTNYGYTF. This sequence joins TRBV6-6 and TRBJ1-2; no definite D call. Germline V CDR1 and CDR2: MNHNY, SVGAGI (reference sequence). Trimming stripped 2 bases from V and 0 bases from J, with 1 base between. CDR3 length: 12 residues.

The rearrangement uses TRBV7-9 and TRBJ2-1; 8 nucleotides agree with TRBD2. The V gene's germline CDR1 is SEHNR and CDR2 FQNEAQ (reference sequence). J was trimmed by 6 bases and V by 5 bases; bases with no gene match: 9. The CDR3 contains 15 residues. The CDR3 region is CASSPEREWGNEQFF. As DNA, the CDR3 is TGTGCCAGCAGCCCTGAGCGGGAGTGGGGCAATGAGCAGTTCTTC.

This clonotype was seen a handful of times. This sequence joins TRBV6-1 and TRBJ1-2; D is possibly TRBD1 (6 bases). CDR1 is MNHNS and CDR2 is SASEGT in the germline V gene. This CDR3 is built from 13 residues. The V and J ends lost 6 bases and 2 bases respectively, with 10 bases between them. The CDR3 here is CASRSGQNYGYTF. CDR3 coding DNA: TGTGCCAGCAGAAGTGGACAGAACTATGGCTACACCTTC.

On this clonotype itself: A much larger clone lies a single base off, so this may be a read error. The chain recombines TRBV6-2 or TRBV6-3 with TRBJ2-1; unclear D gene. The length of the CDR3 is 10 residues. Per the germline V gene, CDR1 is MNHEY and CDR2 is SVGEGT. Trimming removed 6 bases from V and 6 bases from J, with 3 bases in between. The CDR3 DNA follows: TGTGCCAGCAGGTTCAATGAGCAGTTCTTC. Encoded protein: CASRFNEQFF.

This clonotype was seen at least ten times. The gene calls are TRBV12-3 or TRBV12-4 and TRBJ2-5; the D call may be TRBD1 or TRBD2 (6 bases each). The CDR3 sequence is 13 residues long. V was pared by 9 bases and J by 5 bases, with 16 bases between. The CDR3 nucleotides read TGTGCCAGTATTCGAGGAGGGGGGGAGACCCAGTACTTC. Translation: CASIRGGGETQYF.